This T cell receptor beta chain was captured in a study of T cell changes during pregnancy in multiple sclerosis. This CDR3 region has 13 residues. Germline CDR1 is MNHNS and CDR2 is SASEGT. Sequencing was performed with immunoSEQ multiplex PCR; in TCRdb, only in-frame clones are kept and a portion is missing. The sample contains over 70,000 clones, under 95% of which appear only once. V and J are TRBV6-1 and TRBJ2-5; maybe TRBD1 (6 bases). The J call may be incorrect, as the DNA end agrees better with TRBJ2-7. The starting material was peripheral blood, obtained in the first trimester of pregnancy. The TCR comes from a female donor in good health, enrolled as a control in a pregnancy study. The CDR3 bases are TGTGCCAGCAGCGGGTACACAGGGTACGAGCAGTACTTC. Translation gives CASSGYTGYEQYF.